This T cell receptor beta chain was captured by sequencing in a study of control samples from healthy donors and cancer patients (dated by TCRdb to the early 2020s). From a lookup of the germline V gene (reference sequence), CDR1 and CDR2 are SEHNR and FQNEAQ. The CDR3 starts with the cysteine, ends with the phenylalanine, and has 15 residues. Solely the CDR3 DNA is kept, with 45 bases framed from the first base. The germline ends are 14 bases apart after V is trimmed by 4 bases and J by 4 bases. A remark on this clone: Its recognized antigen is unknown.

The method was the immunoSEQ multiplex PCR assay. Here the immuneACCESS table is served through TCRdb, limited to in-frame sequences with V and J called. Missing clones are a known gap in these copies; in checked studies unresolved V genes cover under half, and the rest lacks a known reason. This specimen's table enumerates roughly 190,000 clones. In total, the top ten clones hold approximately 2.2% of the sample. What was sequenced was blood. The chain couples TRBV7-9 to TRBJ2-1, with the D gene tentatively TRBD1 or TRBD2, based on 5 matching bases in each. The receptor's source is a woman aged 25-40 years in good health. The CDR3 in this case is CASSYPGTQYNEQFF. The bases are TGTGCCAGCAGCTACCCCGGGACCCAGTACAATGAGCAGTTCTTC.